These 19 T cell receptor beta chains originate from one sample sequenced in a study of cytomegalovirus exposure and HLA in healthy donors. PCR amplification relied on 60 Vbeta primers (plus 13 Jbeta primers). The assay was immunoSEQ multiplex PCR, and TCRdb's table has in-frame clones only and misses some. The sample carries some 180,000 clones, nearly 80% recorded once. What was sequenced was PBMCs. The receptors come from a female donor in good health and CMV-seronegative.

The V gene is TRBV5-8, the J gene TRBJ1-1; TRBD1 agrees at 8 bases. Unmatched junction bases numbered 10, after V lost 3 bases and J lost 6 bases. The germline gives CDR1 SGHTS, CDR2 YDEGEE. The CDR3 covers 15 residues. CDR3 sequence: CASSSAPDRAPEAFF. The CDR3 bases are TGTGCCAGCAGCTCGGCTCCGGACAGGGCCCCTGAAGCTTTCTTT.

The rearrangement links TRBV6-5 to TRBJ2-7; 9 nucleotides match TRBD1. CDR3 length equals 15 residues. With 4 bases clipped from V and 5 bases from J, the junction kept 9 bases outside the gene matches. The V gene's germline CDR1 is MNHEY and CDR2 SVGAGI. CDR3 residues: CASSSDLDRGHEQYF. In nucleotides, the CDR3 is TGTGCCAGCAGTTCGGACTTGGACAGGGGTCACGAGCAGTACTTC.

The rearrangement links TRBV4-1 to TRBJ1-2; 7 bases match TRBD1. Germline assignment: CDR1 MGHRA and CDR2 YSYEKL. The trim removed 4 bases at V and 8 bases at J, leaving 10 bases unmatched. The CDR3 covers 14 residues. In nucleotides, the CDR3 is TGCGCCAGCAGCCCACCAACAGGGGAGGTCGGCTACACCTTC. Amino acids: CASSPPTGEVGYTF.

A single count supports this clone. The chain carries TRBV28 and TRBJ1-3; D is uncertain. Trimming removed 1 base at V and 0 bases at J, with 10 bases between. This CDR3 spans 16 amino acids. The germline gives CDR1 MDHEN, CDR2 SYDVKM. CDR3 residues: CASSLSVLPSGNTIYF. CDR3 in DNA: TGTGCCAGCAGTTTATCGGTCCTCCCCTCTGGAAACACCATATATTTT.

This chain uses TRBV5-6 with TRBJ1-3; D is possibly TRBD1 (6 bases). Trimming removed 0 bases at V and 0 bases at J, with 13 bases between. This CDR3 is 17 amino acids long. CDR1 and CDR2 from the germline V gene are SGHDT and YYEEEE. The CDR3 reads CASSLESGVGSGNTIYF. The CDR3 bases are TGTGCCAGCAGCTTGGAGTCAGGGGTAGGCTCTGGAAACACCATATATTTT.

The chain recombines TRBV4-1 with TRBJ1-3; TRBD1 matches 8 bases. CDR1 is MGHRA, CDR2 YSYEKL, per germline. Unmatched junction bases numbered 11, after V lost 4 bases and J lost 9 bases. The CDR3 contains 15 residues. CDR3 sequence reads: CASSPSGQGFLTIYF. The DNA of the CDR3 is TGCGCCAGCAGCCCCTCAGGACAGGGCTTTCTCACCATATATTTT.

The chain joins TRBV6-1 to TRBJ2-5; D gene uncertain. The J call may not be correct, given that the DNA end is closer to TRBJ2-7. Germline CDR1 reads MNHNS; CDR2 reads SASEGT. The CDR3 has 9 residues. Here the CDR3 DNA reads TGTGCCAGCAGTTACGAGCAGTACTTC. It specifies CASSYEQYF.

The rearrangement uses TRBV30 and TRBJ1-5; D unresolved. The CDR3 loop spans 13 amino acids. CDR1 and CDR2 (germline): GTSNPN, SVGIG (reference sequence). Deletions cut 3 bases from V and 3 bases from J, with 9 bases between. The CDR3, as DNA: TGTGCCTGGAGCTCTGCGTTCAATCAGCCCCAGCATTTT. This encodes CAWSSAFNQPQHF.

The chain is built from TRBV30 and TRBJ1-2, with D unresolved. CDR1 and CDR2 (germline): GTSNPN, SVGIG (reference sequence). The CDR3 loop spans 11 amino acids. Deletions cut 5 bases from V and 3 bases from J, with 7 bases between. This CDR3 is CAWERDYGYTF. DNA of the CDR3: TGTGCCTGGGAGCGGGACTATGGCTACACCTTC.

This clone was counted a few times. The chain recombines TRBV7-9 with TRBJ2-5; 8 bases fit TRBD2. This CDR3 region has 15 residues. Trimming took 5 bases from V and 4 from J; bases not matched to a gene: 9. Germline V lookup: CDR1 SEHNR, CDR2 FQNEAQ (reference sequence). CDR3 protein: CASSPRAGDAETQYF. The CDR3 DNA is TGTGCCAGCAGCCCCCGAGCGGGGGATGCAGAGACCCAGTACTTC.

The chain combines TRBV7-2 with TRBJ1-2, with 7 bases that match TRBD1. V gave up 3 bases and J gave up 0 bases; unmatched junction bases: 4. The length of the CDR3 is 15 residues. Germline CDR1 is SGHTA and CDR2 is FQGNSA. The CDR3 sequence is CASSFGQATNYGYTF. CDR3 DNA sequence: TGTGCCAGCAGCTTCGGACAGGCCACTAACTATGGCTACACCTTC.

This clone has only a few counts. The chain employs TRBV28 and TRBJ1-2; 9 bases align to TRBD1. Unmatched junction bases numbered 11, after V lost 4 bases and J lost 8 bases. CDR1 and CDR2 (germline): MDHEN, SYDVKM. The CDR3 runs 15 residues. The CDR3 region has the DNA TGTGCCAGCAGTTCTGGACAGGGGCGGTCGTGGGGCTACACCTTC. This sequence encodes CASSSGQGRSWGYTF.

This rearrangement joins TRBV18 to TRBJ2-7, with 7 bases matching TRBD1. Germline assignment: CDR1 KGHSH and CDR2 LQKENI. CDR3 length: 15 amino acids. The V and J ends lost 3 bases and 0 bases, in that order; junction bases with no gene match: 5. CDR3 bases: TGTGCCAGCTCACCTACGGACAGGTCCTCCTACGAGCAGTACTTC. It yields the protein CASSPTDRSSYEQYF.

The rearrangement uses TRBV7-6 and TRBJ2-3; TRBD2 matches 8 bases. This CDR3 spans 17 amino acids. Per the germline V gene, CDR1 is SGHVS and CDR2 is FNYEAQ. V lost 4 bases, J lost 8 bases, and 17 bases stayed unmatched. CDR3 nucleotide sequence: TGTGCCAGCAGCTCTCGACCGATCGGGGGGGGCCAAGTTACGCAGTATTTT. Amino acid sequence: CASSSRPIGGGQVTQYF.

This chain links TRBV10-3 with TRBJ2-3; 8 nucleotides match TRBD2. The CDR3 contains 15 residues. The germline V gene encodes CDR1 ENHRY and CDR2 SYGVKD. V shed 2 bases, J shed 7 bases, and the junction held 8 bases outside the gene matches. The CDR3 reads CAISEPGRDTHTQYF. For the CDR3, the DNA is TGTGCCATCAGTGAGCCCGGGAGGGACACTCATACGCAGTATTTT.

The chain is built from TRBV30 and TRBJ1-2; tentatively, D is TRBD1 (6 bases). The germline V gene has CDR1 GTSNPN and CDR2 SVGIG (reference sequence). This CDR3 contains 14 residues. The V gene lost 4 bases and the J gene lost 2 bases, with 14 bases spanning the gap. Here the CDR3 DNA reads TGTGCCTGGAACGTGGGGGCCGTGAACTATGGCTACACCTTC. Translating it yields CAWNVGAVNYGYTF. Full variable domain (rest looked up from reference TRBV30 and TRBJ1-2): SQTIHQWPATLVQPVGSPLSLECTVEGTSNPNLYWYRQAAGRGLQLLFYSVGIGQISSEVPQNLSASRPQDRQFILSSKKLLLSDSGFYLCAWNVGAVNYGYTFGSGTRLTVV.

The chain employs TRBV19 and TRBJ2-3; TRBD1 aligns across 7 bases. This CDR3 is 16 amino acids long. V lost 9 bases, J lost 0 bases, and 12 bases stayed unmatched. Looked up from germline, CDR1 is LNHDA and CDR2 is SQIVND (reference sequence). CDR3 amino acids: CASRPFQQGSTDTQYF. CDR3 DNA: TGTGCCAGCAGACCCTTTCAACAGGGGAGCACAGATACGCAGTATTTT.

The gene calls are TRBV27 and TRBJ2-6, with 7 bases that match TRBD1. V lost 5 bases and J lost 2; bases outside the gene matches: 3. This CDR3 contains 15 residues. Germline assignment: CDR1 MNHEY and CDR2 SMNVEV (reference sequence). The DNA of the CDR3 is TGTGCCAGCAGTCGACAGGGAGCTGGGGCCAACGTCCTGACTTTC. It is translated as CASSRQGAGANVLTF.

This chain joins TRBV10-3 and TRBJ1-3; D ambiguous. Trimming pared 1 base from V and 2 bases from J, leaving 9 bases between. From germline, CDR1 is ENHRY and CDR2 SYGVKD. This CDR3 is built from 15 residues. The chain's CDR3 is CAISEFGSPGNTIYF. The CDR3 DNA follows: TGTGCCATCAGTGAGTTTGGCAGTCCTGGAAACACCATATATTTT.